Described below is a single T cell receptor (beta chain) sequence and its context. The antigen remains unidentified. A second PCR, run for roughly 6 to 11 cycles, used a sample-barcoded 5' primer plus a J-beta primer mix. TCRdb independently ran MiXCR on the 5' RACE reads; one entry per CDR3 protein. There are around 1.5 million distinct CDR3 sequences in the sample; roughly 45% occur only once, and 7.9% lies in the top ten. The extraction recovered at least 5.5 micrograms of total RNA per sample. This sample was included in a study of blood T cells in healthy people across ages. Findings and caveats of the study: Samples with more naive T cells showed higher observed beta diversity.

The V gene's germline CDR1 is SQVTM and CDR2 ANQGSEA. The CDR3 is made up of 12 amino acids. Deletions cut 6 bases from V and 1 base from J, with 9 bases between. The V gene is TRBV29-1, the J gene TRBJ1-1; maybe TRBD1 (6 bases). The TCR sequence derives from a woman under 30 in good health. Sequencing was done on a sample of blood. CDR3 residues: CSVGGPNTEAFF. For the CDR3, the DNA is TGCAGCGTCGGGGGCCCGAACACTGAAGCTTTCTTT.